What follows is one TCR beta chain and its context. These data are taken from a study of T cell clones after liver transplantation. Overall study: A pre-transplant mixed lymphocyte reaction with TCRbeta sequencing defined graft-donor-reactive clones followed in post-transplant blood.

Per germline, CDR1 SGDLS and CDR2 YYNGEE. The J segment lost 4 bases and the V segment lost 2 bases, leaving 12 bases of the junction unmatched. This CDR3 spans 18 amino acids. Profiling relied on immunoSEQ multiplex PCR, and the TCRdb table lists in-frame clones only, not all of them. The sample shows 65,000 to 90,000 clones, roughly 90% of them seen only once. The sequencing used CD4+ T cells from blood, collected before liver transplant. This chain joins TRBV9 and TRBJ2-1; TRBD2 matches at 10 bases. The sequence was obtained from a human donor who received a liver transplant. Written as DNA, the CDR3 is TGTGCCAGCAGCGTGGGCCCTAGCGGGAGTTTGATGTACAATGAGCAGTTCTTC. This codes for CASSVGPSGSLMYNEQFF.